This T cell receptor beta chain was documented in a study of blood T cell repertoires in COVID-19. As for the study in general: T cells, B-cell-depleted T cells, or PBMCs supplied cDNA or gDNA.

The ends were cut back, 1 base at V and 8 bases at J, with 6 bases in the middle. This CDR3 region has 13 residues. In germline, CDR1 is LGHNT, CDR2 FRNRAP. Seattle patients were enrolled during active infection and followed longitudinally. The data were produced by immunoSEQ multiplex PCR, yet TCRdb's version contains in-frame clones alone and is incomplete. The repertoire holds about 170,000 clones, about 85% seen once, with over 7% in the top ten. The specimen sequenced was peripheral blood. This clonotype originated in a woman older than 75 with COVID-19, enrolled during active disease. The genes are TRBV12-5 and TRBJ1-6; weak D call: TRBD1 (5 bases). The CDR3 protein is CASGLEGDSPLHF. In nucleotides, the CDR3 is TGTGCTAGTGGTTTGGAAGGGGATTCACCCCTCCACTTT.